Listed below are T cell receptor beta chains from one sample, sequenced in a study of blood T cell repertoires in COVID-19. Generated by immunoSEQ multiplex PCR, the TCRdb table keeps only in-frame clones and is missing some. The sample holds around 300,000 clones; 85% to 90% are singletons and the top ten take 2% to 2.5%. Input material: PBMCs or T cells enriched from blood (not recorded which). The receptors stem from a woman aged 60-75 years in a cohort exposed to, infected with or recovered from COVID-19 (not recorded which). The CDR3 runs from the conserved cysteine through the conserved F or W. The D gene is left open where the match is weak. Not every row has a clone size; where given, it reads once, few, many or a size class.

NA TRBJ1-5 TRBV24-1 once TGTGCCACCAGTCCTGGGCCATCCCGAACTCGCAATCAGCCCCAGCATTTT CATSPGPSRTRNQPQHF
TRBD1 TRBJ1-4 TRBV4-2 NA TGTGCCAGCAGCCAGGGGACAGGGTCAGGTGAAAAACTGTTTTTT CASSQGTGSGEKLFF
TRBD2 TRBJ2-7 TRBV28 NA TGTGCCAGCAGCTTAGCGGGAGGGCCGGGGTACGAGCAGTACTTC CASSLAGGPGYEQYF
TRBD2 TRBJ2-7 TRBV6-2/TRBV6-3 NA TGTGCCAGCACCCCGACTAGCGGGAGGGCCGCCGAGCAGTACTTC CASTPTSGRAAEQYF
NA TRBJ2-1 TRBV5-1 NA TGCGCCAGCAGCGTCGGGAGTGTCGGGAATGAGCAGTTCTTC CASSVGSVGNEQFF
TRBD2 TRBJ2-3 TRBV7-2 NA TGTGCCAGCAGCACGGGGACTAGCGGGTGGTATACGCAGTATTTT CASSTGTSGWYTQYF
TRBD2 TRBJ2-7 TRBV3-1/TRBV3-2 NA TGTGCCAGCAGCCAAGATTGGTCGGGGGGTGCCTACGAGCAGTACTTC CASSQDWSGGAYEQYF
TRBD2 TRBJ2-3 TRBV13 NA TGTGCCAGCAGCCTCTGGACTAGCGGGGGCACAGATACGCAGTATTTT CASSLWTSGGTDTQYF
TRBD1 TRBJ1-2 TRBV5-1 NA TGCGCCAGCAGCTTTACAGGGGTAGATGGCTACACCTTC CASSFTGVDGYTF
NA TRBJ2-1 TRBV30 NA TGTGCCTGGAGCCTACGGAGCAATGAGCAGTTCTTC CAWSLRSNEQFF
TRBD1 TRBJ1-2 TRBV5-8 once TGTGCCAGCAGCACTGGGCAGGGGGGTGCGGCCGGGGGCTACACCTTC CASSTGQGGAAGGYTF
NA TRBJ2-7 TRBV12-3/TRBV12-4 NA TGTGCCAGCAGACAACAGGAATACGAGCAGTACTTC CASRQQEYEQYF
NA TRBJ1-2 TRBV5-1 once TGCGCCAGCAGCTTGGCCGGGGGAGGGGGCTACACCTTC CASSLAGGGGYTF
TRBD2 TRBJ2-3 TRBV7-2 NA TGTGCCAGCAGCTTAGCCGCGGGAGGGGGAGATACGCAGTATTTT CASSLAAGGGDTQYF
TRBD2 TRBJ2-2 TRBV7-6 NA TGTGCCAGCAGCTTATGGGGAGGGGAAGGCACCGGGGAGCTGTTTTTT CASSLWGGEGTGELFF
NA TRBJ2-7 TRBV7-2 NA TGTGCCAGCAGCTTAGAGCGGACCTACGAGCAGTACTTC CASSLERTYEQYF
NA TRBJ1-3 TRBV7-6 once TGTGCCAGCAGCTTAGCGCCAGGGGCTGGAAACACCATATATTTT CASSLAPGAGNTIYF
NA TRBJ2-1 TRBV7-3 NA TGTGCCAGCAGGAGGGCGGGAAACCCCTACAATGAGCAGTTCTTC CASRRAGNPYNEQFF
NA TRBJ2-6 TRBV5-4 NA TGTGCCACCTCAGGTGTCTCTGGGGCCAACGTCCTGACTTTC CATSGVSGANVLTF
TRBD2 TRBJ2-2 TRBV24-1 NA TGTGCCACCAGACCGGGACTATGGGACGGGGAGCTGTTTTTT CATRPGLWDGELFF
NA TRBJ2-2 TRBV12-2 few TGTGCAAGTCGCTTAGACCTTAGACAGGGCGGCACCGGGGAGCTGTTTTTT CASRLDLRQGGTGELFF
NA TRBJ1-4 TRBV5-1 NA TGCGCCAGCAGCTCGACAGGTGCAACTAATGAAAAACTGTTTTTT CASSSTGATNEKLFF
NA TRBJ2-1 TRBV30 NA TGTGCCTGGAGTTTCCAAGGGGTTAGCTCCTACAATGAGCAGTTCTTC CAWSFQGVSSYNEQFF
NA TRBJ2-4 TRBV19 NA TGTGCCAGTAGGACCGGGTCCACAAACATTCAGTACTTC CASRTGSTNIQYF
NA TRBJ2-1 TRBV3-1/TRBV3-2 NA TGTGCCAGCAGCGGGTTCGGGAGAGGCAATGAGCAGTTCTTC CASSGFGRGNEQFF
NA TRBJ2-1 TRBV6-2/TRBV6-3 NA TGTGCCAGCAGTTACGGAACTAGCTCCTACAATGAGCAGTTCTTC CASSYGTSSYNEQFF
NA TRBJ2-3 TRBV9 NA TGTGCCAGCAGCGTAGGGGCGCCCACCCTCCGGGATACGCAGTATTTT CASSVGAPTLRDTQYF
TRBD1 TRBJ2-7 TRBV28 once TGTGCCAGCAGTCCAAGGGGGCAGGACTACGAGCAGTACTTC CASSPRGQDYEQYF
TRBD2 TRBJ2-7 TRBV5-4 NA TGTGCCAGCAGCTTGGTCAGCGGGAGAGAGCAGTACTTC CASSLVSGREQYF
NA TRBJ1-5 TRBV6-5 NA TGTGCCAGCAGTTCCCTTAGAGGGCCTAGCAATCAGCCCCAGCATTTT CASSSLRGPSNQPQHF
TRBD2 TRBJ2-1 TRBV9 NA TGTGCCAGCACCCAACTAGCGGGAGGCCATGAGCAGTTCTTC CASTQLAGGHEQFF
TRBD2 TRBJ2-1 TRBV7-2 NA TGTGCCAGCAGCTCGGGACTAGAACAGCCTGAGCAGTTCTTC CASSSGLEQPEQFF
TRBD2 TRBJ2-1 TRBV10-1 NA TGCGCCAGCAGTGGTAGGTCGGGAGGGCCCACTGAGCAGTTCTTC CASSGRSGGPTEQFF
TRBD1 TRBJ2-7 TRBV28 NA TGTGCCAGCAGTTTTTCCGGGACAGGGGCCCACGAGCAGTACTTC CASSFSGTGAHEQYF
TRBD2 TRBJ2-1 TRBV15 NA TGTGCCACCGCTCGTCTGAGCGGGAGCTCCTACAATGAGCAGTTCTTC CATARLSGSSYNEQFF
TRBD1 TRBJ1-6 TRBV18 NA TGTGCCAGCTCACAACAGACAGGGAATTCACCCCTCCACTTT CASSQQTGNSPLHF
NA TRBJ1-6 TRBV7-9 NA TGTGCCAGCAGCTTATTGGGGGGAGGTTCACCCCTCCACTTT CASSLLGGGSPLHF
NA TRBJ2-7 TRBV7-2 NA TGTGCCAGCAGCTCCGGGAGACTCGAGCAGTACTTC CASSSGRLEQYF
NA TRBJ1-2 TRBV27 NA TGTGCCAGCAGTCGCCGGGAGGGGGCTAACTATGGCTACACCTTC CASSRREGANYGYTF
TRBD1 TRBJ1-1 TRBV28 NA TGTGCCAGCAGTCCTCGAGGACAGGGAAGCACTGAAGCTTTCTTT CASSPRGQGSTEAFF
NA TRBJ2-3 TRBV5-4 NA TGTGCCAGCAGCTTGGAAGGCGGCAAAGATACGCAGTATTTT CASSLEGGKDTQYF
NA TRBJ1-1 TRBV10-3 NA TGTGCCATCAGGGGGACACGACGGGACACTGAAGCTTTCTTT CAIRGTRRDTEAFF
TRBD1 TRBJ2-7 TRBV2 NA TGTGCCAGCATCCCGGAACAGGGGGCCTTCCGGTCTCTCTACGAGCAGTACTTC CASIPEQGAFRSLYEQYF
NA TRBJ2-5 TRBV24-1 once TGTGCCACCAGTGCTTTAACTGGGCACAGCCAAGAGACCCAGTACTTC CATSALTGHSQETQYF
NA TRBJ2-1 TRBV21-1 NA TGTGCCAGCCCGGATCCTAGCGGGAGCTTCTCCTACAATGAGCAGTTCTTC CASPDPSGSFSYNEQFF
TRBD1 TRBJ1-2 TRBV9 NA TGTGCCAGCAGCGTACTGGGACAGGTCTATACCAACTATGGCTACACCTTC CASSVLGQVYTNYGYTF
TRBD1 TRBJ1-2 TRBV30 NA TGTGCCTGGAGGCTGGACAGGGGCTATGGCTACACCTTC CAWRLDRGYGYTF
NA TRBJ1-1 TRBV27 NA TGTGCCAGCAGTTTCCGCGGAAACACTGAAGCTTTCTTT CASSFRGNTEAFF
NA TRBJ2-1 TRBV12-3/TRBV12-4 NA TGTGCCAGCAGTTTATTCGGGTCCGATGAGCAGTTCTTC CASSLFGSDEQFF
TRBD1 TRBJ2-5 TRBV6-1 NA TGTGCCAGCAGTGACAGGGGGCCAGAAGAGACCCAGTACTTC CASSDRGPEETQYF
NA TRBJ2-3 TRBV5-1 NA TGCGCCAGCAGCCCCGGTCGAAACACAGATACGCAGTATTTT CASSPGRNTDTQYF
NA TRBJ1-2 TRBV28 NA TGTGCCAGCAGTACAGGGCGCTTAAACTATGGCTACACCTTC CASSTGRLNYGYTF